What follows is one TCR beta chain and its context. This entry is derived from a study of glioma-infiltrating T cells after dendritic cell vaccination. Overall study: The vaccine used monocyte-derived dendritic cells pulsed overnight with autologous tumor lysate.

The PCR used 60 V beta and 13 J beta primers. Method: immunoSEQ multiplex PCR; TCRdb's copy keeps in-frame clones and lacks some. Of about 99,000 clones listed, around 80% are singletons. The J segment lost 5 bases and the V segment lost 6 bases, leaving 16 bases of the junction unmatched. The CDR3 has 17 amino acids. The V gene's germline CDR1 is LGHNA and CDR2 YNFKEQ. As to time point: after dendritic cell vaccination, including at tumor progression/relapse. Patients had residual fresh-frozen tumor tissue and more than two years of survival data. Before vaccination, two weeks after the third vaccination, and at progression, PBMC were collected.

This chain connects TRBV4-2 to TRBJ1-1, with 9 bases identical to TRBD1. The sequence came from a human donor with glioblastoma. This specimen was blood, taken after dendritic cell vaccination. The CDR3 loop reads CASRAPGTGFRGTEAFF. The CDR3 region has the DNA TGTGCCAGCAGAGCCCCGGGGACAGGGTTTCGGGGAACTGAAGCTTTCTTT.